This T cell receptor beta chain originates from a study of T cells in Graves' hyperthyroidism and ophthalmopathy. Regions amplified from RNA transcripts were the TCR beta CDR3 regions. HTBI primers were used for first-round RT-PCR of the TCR CDR3. Each CDR3 protein gets one entry after TCRdb re-called the multiplex PCR reads with MiXCR. The sample lists 600,000 to 900,000 distinct CDR3 sequences; approximately 16% were seen once. V was cut by 4 bases and J by 2 bases, with 12 bases left in between. Germline loops: CDR1 SQVTM, CDR2 ANQGSEA. CDR3 length: 13 residues. This clonotype was seen many times. Input material: blood. This clonotype was obtained from a man younger than 35 with Graves' hyperthyroidism. V is TRBV29-1 and J is TRBJ2-7; D might be TRBD2 (6 bases). The CDR3 is CSVARAGTYEQYF. The CDR3 DNA sequence: TGCAGCGTTGCCCGGGCGGGGACCTACGAGCAGTACTTC.